Each of the 2 T cell receptor beta chains below was sequenced from the same sample in a study of control samples from healthy donors and cancer patients. Sequencing used immunoSEQ multiplex PCR; TCRdb keeps in-frame clones, though not all of them. The sample consists of 120,000 to 150,000 clones, 91% of them appearing once. The sample consisted of blood. These TCRs come from a man younger than 35 in good health.

The chain uses TRBV29-1 and TRBJ1-2; no clear D gene. The CDR3 runs 15 residues. Per germline, CDR1 SQVTM and CDR2 ANQGSEA. Trimming left V 2 bases short and J 2 bases short, with 15 bases between. CDR3 region: CSVEFWQPVNYGYTF. CDR3 DNA: TGCAGCGTTGAATTTTGGCAGCCAGTAAACTATGGCTACACCTTC.

V usage is TRBV6-2 or TRBV6-3 and J usage is TRBJ1-1, with D perhaps matching TRBD1 (5 bases). V lost 2 bases, J lost 4 bases, and 8 bases lay in between. CDR1 and CDR2 from the germline V gene are MNHEY and SVGEGT. The CDR3 is 13 residues long. The CDR3 loop is CASSYGGGTEAFF. CDR3 nucleotide sequence: TGTGCCAGCAGTTACGGCGGGGGCACTGAAGCTTTCTTT.